The clone carrying this TCR beta chain was detected only a few times. Its target is unknown. TCRdb called the 5' RACE reads again in MiXCR, with one record for every CDR3 protein. Among about 130,000 distinct CDR3 sequences listed, approximately 15% were seen once. The data originate from a study of T-cell memory formation after mild COVID-19. General study findings and limits: Those CD4+ clones that contracted were mainly in CM and EM (CD8+ ones in EMRA). Pre-infection memory already had some responding clones, implying cross-reactive memory joined. Balance between CD4 and CD8 was seen in clones contracting day 15 to 85, and a CD4+ lean was seen in later expanders.

V gave up 3 bases and J gave up 1 base, with 9 bases separating them. The CDR3 consists of 13 residues. CDR1 and CDR2 from the germline V gene are DFQATT and SNEGSKA (reference sequence). This clonotype was sampled from a young man who had mild COVID-19 (a few samples of this study predate the infection). Cell type and time point are not known. Material for sequencing was PBMCs or a T cell subset sorted from them (not recorded which). The genes are TRBV20-1 and TRBJ1-1; D gene uncertain. The DNA for the CDR3 is TGCAGTGCTAGTCGCAGTAGGAACACTGAAGCTTTCTTT. Protein sequence: CSASRSRNTEAFF.